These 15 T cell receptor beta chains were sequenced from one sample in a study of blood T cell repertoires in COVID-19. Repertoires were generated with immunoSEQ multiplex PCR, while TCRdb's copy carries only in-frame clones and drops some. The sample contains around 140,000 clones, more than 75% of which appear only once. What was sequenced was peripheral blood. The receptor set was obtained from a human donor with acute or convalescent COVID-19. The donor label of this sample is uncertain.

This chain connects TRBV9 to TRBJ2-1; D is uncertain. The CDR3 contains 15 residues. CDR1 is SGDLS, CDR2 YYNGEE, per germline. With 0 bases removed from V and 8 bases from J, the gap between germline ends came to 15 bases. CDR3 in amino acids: CASSVGPLKEHEQFF. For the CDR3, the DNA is TGTGCCAGCAGCGTAGGCCCCTTAAAGGAGCATGAGCAGTTCTTC.

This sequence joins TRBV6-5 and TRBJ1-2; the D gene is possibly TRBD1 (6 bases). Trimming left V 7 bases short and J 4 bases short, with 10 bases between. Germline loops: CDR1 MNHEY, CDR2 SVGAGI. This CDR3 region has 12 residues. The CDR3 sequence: CASKTGTYGYTF. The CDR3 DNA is TGTGCCAGCAAAACAGGGACCTATGGCTACACCTTC.

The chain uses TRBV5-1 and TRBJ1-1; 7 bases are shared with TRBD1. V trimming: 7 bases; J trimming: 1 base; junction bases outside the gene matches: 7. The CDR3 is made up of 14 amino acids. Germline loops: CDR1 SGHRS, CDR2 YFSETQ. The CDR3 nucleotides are TGCGCCAGCTCTCCCGGGACAGCGAACACTGAAGCTTTCTTT. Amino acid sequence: CASSPGTANTEAFF.

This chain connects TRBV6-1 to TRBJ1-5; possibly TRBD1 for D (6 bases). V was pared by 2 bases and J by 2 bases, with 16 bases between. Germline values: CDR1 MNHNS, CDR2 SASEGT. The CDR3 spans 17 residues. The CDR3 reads CASSESGAGGGNQPQHF. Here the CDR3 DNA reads TGTGCCAGCAGTGAATCAGGGGCCGGCGGAGGCAATCAGCCCCAGCATTTT.

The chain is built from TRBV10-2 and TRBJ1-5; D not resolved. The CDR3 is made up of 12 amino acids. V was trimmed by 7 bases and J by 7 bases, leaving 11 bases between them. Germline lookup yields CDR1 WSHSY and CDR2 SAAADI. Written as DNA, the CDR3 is TGCGCCAGCACCGGAGGAGACCAGCCCCAGCATTTT. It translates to CASTGGDQPQHF.

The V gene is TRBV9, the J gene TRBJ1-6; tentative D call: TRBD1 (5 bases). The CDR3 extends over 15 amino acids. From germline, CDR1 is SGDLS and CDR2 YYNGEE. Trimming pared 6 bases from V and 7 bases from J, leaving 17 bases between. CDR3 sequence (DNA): TGTGCCAGCACCTTCTCCAGGGCGGGAAATTCACCCCTCCACTTT. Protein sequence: CASTFSRAGNSPLHF.

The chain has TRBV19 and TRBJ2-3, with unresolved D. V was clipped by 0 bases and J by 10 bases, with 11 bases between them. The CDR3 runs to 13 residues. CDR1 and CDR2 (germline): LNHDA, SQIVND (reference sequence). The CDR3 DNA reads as TGTGCCAGTAGTATAGATCCCAACGGTGCGCAGTATTTT. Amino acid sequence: CASSIDPNGAQYF.

CDR3 sequence reads: CASSVSSYEQYF. CDR3 coding DNA: TGTGCCAGCAGCGTGAGCTCCTACGAGCAGTACTTC. The chain links TRBV7-9 to TRBJ2-7, with no clear D. Per the germline V gene, CDR1 is SEHNR and CDR2 is FQNEAQ (reference sequence). V was cut by 5 bases and J by 0 bases, with 5 bases left in between. This CDR3 comprises 12 residues.

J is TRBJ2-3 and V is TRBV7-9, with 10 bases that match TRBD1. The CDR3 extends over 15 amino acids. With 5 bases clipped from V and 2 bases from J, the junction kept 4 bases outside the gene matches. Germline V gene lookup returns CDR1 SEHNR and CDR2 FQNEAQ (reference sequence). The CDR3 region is CASSRTGGHTDTQYF. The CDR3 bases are TGTGCCAGCAGCCGGACAGGGGGACACACAGATACGCAGTATTTT.

This CDR3 is CAWRTGGRYEQYF. CDR3 coding DNA: TGTGCCTGGAGGACAGGGGGCCGGTACGAGCAGTACTTC. The V gene is TRBV30, the J gene TRBJ2-7, with 10 bases identical to TRBD1. With V trimmed by 3 bases and J by 4 bases, 3 bases remained unmatched. The CDR3 extends over 13 amino acids. Germline CDR1 and CDR2: GTSNPN and SVGIG (reference sequence).

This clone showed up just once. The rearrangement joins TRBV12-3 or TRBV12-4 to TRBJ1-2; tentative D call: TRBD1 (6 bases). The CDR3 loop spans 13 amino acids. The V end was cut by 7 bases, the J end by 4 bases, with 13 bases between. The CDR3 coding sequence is TGTGCCAGCACTGGACAGAGATTCTATGGCTACACCTTC. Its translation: CASTGQRFYGYTF.

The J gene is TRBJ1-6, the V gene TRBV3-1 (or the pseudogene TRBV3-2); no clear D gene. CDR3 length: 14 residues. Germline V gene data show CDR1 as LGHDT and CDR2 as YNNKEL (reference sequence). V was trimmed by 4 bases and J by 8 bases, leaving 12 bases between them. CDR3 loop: CASSLGGWYSPLHF. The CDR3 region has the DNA TGTGCCAGCAGCCTTGGTGGCTGGTATTCACCCCTCCACTTT.

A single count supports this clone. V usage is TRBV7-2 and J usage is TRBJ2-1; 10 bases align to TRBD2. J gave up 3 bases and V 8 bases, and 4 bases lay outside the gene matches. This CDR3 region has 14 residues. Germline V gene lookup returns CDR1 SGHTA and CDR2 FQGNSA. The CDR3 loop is CASVLAGGYNEQFF. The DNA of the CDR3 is TGTGCCAGCGTTTTAGCGGGGGGCTACAATGAGCAGTTCTTC.

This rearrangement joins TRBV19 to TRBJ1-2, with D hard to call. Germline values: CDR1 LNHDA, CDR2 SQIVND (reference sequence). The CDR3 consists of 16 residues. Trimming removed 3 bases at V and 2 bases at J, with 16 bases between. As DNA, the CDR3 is TGTGCCAGTAGTATTATGCATAACCTGCAGAACTATGGCTACACCTTC. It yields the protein CASSIMHNLQNYGYTF.

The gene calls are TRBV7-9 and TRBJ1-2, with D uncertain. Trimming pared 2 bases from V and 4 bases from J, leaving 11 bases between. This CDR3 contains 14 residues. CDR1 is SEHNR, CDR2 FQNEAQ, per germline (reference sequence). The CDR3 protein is CASSLSSGSYGYTF. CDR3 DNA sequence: TGTGCCAGCAGCTTATCCTCCGGGAGCTATGGCTACACCTTC.